The subject of this entry is one T cell receptor (beta chain). No antigen is known for it. No much larger clone exists at a distance of one base, and base qualities are not known. From a lookup of the germline V gene, CDR1 and CDR2 are SQVTM and ANQGSEA. CDR3 length: 12 amino acids, cysteine to phenylalanine. This entry keeps only the CDR3 DNA: 36 bases, framed from base 1. V loses 6 bases at its end and J loses 7 bases; junction bases beyond the gene matches: 6. The data were taken from a study of cytomegalovirus exposure and HLA in healthy donors (dated by TCRdb to about 2017). For the study in its entirety: In an earlier analysis of roughly 500 of the donors, approximately 260 Gb of sequence data and 100 million or so unique TCR beta sequences from about 180 million T cells were reported. Of the 350 to 400 genotyped donors, around 81% fell in the genetic ancestry cluster associated with self-reported Caucasian donors. Among roughly 400 genotyped donors of the cohort, an average of approximately 240,000 unique TCR beta nucleotide sequences was sequenced per donor, of which 15% to 20% were non-productive. All discovery cohort repertoires had been generated on a single sequencing platform. Using immunosequencing, the study profiled T cell repertoires from around 680 subjects and related those repertoires to cytomegalovirus serostatus. A later analysis re-analyzed previously published TCR beta repertoires from 650 to 800 donors and added high-resolution HLA genotyping to study TCR occurrence patterns. Rather than using new phenotypic data, the later analysis identified candidate immune exposures from TCR beta sequences and from how often those sequences occurred across donors. About 330 gigabases of sequencing data and tens of millions of unique TCR sequences made up an early release that covered fewer than 650 HLA-typed donors. In a later genetic analysis, genome-wide SNP genotypes for about three fifths of the 666 donors were used, and that subset was treated as a discovery cohort. A separate validation cohort of roughly 130 different subjects was used in addition to the approximately 700-subject first cohort. High-throughput TCR immunosequencing, statistical association of individual TCRs with disease status, and machine learning were combined to predict cytomegalovirus infection status. Both class I and class II loci were covered by HLA typing, at four-digit resolution. Donor age, sex, ethnicity and CMV serostatus were compiled together with the repertoire data. Typing coverage differed by locus: A, B, C, DRB1 and DQB1 were typed in roughly 620-640 donors, DQA1 in 522, DPA1 in 600 to 610, and DPB1 in 450 to 480. Roughly five DR-DQ haplotypes were treated as single units for association and clustering because of strong linkage in the cohort. An earlier analysis of several hundred of the donors applied high-throughput TCR beta sequencing to assess whether each TCR beta V gene segment acted as functional or pseudogenic. The study was designed to test whether signatures of past pathogen exposure could be identified by cataloging public T cell receptors. General findings and caveats noted by the study authors: The only immune exposure information available for the cohort was CMV serostatus. In a later genetic analysis, a missense DCLRE1C variant was associated with V-gene and J-gene trimming of TCR beta chains, and the association was replicated in an independent cohort. The authors suggested that the approach could potentially be extended to other disease states and immunological phenotypes. Correlated functional status among segregating V segments might reflect linkage disequilibrium, but an unknown experimental factor could not be ruled out. Cytomegalovirus status was reported to be diagnosed by the classifier with high specificity and sensitivity in both the original and validation cohorts. In a later genetic analysis, fewer N-insertions in productive TCRs were reported among donors in an Asian-associated ancestry cluster than the approximately 630-donor mean. A later analysis associated 17,000 or so TCR beta sequences with specific HLA alleles at a false discovery rate of 0.05. A further reported finding was that TCR beta sequences accurately predicted the HLA-A and HLA-B alleles for most subjects in the first cohort. Sequencing depth was assumed to be roughly uniform across donors in the presence/absence analyses, though that assumption may not hold. Because HLA typing was missing for some donors at each locus, association tests included only the typed subset. Broadly in line with IMGT annotations, most TCR beta V segments showed up in productive rearrangements about 87% or about 30% of the time in an earlier analysis of some 590 of the donors. Because counts were too low, roughly 16 rarely observed V segments, including chromosome 9 orphons, were left out of the earlier analysis of about 500 of the donors. Three of the identified cytomegalovirus-associated TCR beta chains were confirmed in vitro to be specific for cytomegalovirus antigens. The cohort was sequenced for TCR beta chains only, and without alpha or paired-chain data the features that could be detected were limited. The study listed around 160 TCR beta chains as associated with cytomegalovirus. When HLA alleles, especially DR and DQ, strongly co-occurred, attributing TCR associations to individual alleles was difficult. In a later analysis, HLA-associated TCR beta chains were found to be more clonally expanded and to have lower generation probabilities than equally common non-associated chains. Most TCR sequences were seen in very few donors, while some public TCRs were found in many individuals. According to a later analysis, TCR association rates differed among HLA loci, with DRB1 alleles showing the most associated TCRs and HLA-C alleles showing the fewest. Some IMGT-functional V segments, including TRBV6-2 and TRBV6-3, could not be told apart with the 87-base-pair reads, so those segments were excluded. According to a later analysis, parvovirus B19, influenza, CMV and Epstein-Barr virus appeared linked to several top co-occurrence clusters. The sequencing pipeline was judged likely to have produced a cluster of highly shared sequence variants as a technical artifact. According to a later analysis, most CMV-associated TCR beta chains appeared to be HLA-restricted, and the HLA associations seemed to be driven largely by CMV exposure.

In total, approximately 700 healthy bone marrow donors made up the cohort. Cohort members were all nominally healthy when sampled, although unrecorded immune exposures were likely present. The donor tested CMV seropositive and was one of the 289 seropositive cohort members. A peripheral blood sample was collected from each donor, and TCR beta sequencing was performed on peripheral blood mononuclear cells. Genomic DNA extraction from the blood cell samples was performed with the Qiagen DNeasy Blood Extraction Kit. Library preparation used the immunoSEQ multiplex PCR assay. For the multiplex PCR, a mixture combining 60 forward primers for TCR Vbeta segments and 13 reverse primers for TCR Jbeta segments was used. The CDR3 region of rearranged TCR beta genes was amplified from genomic DNA with a multiplex PCR assay. The amplified TCR beta libraries were sequenced on the Illumina HiSeq System as 87-base-pair reads. The original pipeline was this. A later analysis counted 75 million to 100 million unique TCR beta chains across the 550 to 800 repertoires, and some 11 million of these chains were shared by at least two donors. A nearest-neighbor algorithm error-corrected the raw reads and collapsed the reads into unique sequences, merging closely related sequences to remove PCR and sequencing errors. To assign V, D and J gene segments, CDR3 sequences were aligned to IMGT reference sequences. Each retained sequence needed at least a six-nucleotide match to both a V gene segment and a J gene segment. Rearrangements were classified as productive when the CDR3 lacked stop codons and remained in frame with V and J, and all other rearrangements were classified as non-productive. CDR3 was defined according to IMGT convention as the region running from the second conserved V-encoded cysteine to the conserved J-encoded phenylalanine. The earlier analysis of about 610 of the donors excluded any sequence lacking an unambiguous match to a single V gene segment. An earlier analysis of roughly 590 of the donors called V segments functional above 56.7% productive rearrangements and segregating when the between-donor standard deviation exceeded 5%. A statistical classification framework was built to diagnose cytomegalovirus status from the catalog of TCR beta chain sequences. In a later analysis, TCR nucleotide sequences were compared against IMGT/GENE-DB human TR gene sequences so that V and J genes could be assigned. In a later analysis, CDR3 sequences and most-parsimonious VDJ recombination scenarios were assigned using the TCRdist pipeline. In a later analysis, each TCR beta chain was defined by its CDR3 amino acid sequence together with its V-gene family, and reads without a unique V-gene family were excluded. As a way to deal with suspected cross-contamination and a sequencing artifact, a later analysis dropped nearly 600 nucleotide sequences that were highly shared and had low generation probability. In a later analysis, a clonal expansion index was calculated for each public chain from normalized within-repertoire ranks of inferred template counts. In a later analysis, generation probabilities were computed using a VDJ recombination model fitted to out-of-frame rearrangements, and the results were checked against IGoR. In a later analysis, TCR-TCR, TCR-HLA and TCR-CMV co-occurrence was scored with hypergeometric tests, and a repertoire-size bias correction was applied to TCR pairs. In a later analysis, false discovery rates were estimated by permuting HLA or CMV assignments 20 times. In a later analysis, co-occurring TCRs were grouped with DBSCAN, and TCRdist sequence similarity was added when clustering was performed within HLA-allele-positive subsets. For co-occurrence clustering, repertoires with fewer than 30,000 or more than 120,000 public chains were excluded, along with several repertoires with anomalous nucleotide sharing. TCRdb mirrors the immuneACCESS table, restricted to in-frame sequences. Some clones are absent from its copies; in checked studies, under half trace to an unresolved V gene, and the reason for the others is unknown. For V, J and clone size, that table is used; D and trimming come from the DNA. A total of about 80,000 clones appear in this sample, over 70% of them only once. Jointly, the top ten make up 22% of the sample.

The sample consisted of PBMCs. This sequence originates from a middle-aged woman in good health and CMV-seropositive. Here the chain combines TRBV29-1 and TRBJ1-5; 7 bases in the middle match TRBD1. The DNA is TGCAGCGTGATACAGGGGTCACAGCCCCAGCATTTT. This yields the protein CSVIQGSQPQHF.